The 9 T cell receptor beta chains presented below share a single source sample, sequenced in a study of T cells expressing NK-cell markers. No DNA is given; TCRdb re-called the 5' RACE reads and lists each CDR3 protein once. The sample has fewer than 550,000 distinct CDR3 sequences; the top ten hold 1.4% to 1.5%. Material for sequencing was blood T cells: a sorted CD56 or NKG2C T cell subset, CD4+ or CD8+ T cells, or bulk PBMC T cells (not recorded which). These receptors all come from a woman between 45 and 60 years old in good health.

The V call is TRBV5-1, the J call TRBJ2-7; TCRdb calls TRBD1, which cannot be checked without DNA. Per germline, CDR1 SGHRS and CDR2 YFSETQ. CDR3 length: 14 amino acids. The CDR3 reads CASSLRDRVTGQYF.

V is TRBV11-3 and J is TRBJ2-5; no DNA is available, so the TRBD2 call from TCRdb remains unchecked. The CDR3 consists of 17 residues. CDR1 is SGHNT and CDR2 is YENEEA in the germline V gene. The CDR3 reads CASRGLAGGEGGETQYF.

The chain carries TRBV19 and TRBJ1-6; TCRdb's D gene call, TRBD1, goes unchecked for lack of DNA. Germline V lookup: CDR1 LNHDA, CDR2 SQIVND (reference sequence). This CDR3 contains 14 residues. The CDR3 spells CASRPLAGGSPLHF.

The J gene is TRBJ1-6, the V gene TRBV7-2. The V gene's germline CDR1 is SGHTA and CDR2 FQGNSA. The CDR3 has 14 residues. The CDR3 here is CASSWSGVERPLHF.

The chain joins TRBV12-5 to TRBJ2-5; TCRdb returns TRBD2, unconfirmable since there is no DNA. Germline V gene lookup returns CDR1 LGHNT and CDR2 FRNRAP. The CDR3 extends over 13 amino acids. This CDR3 reads CASARVLQETQYF.

This chain links TRBV4-2 with TRBJ1-1. Germline V gene lookup returns CDR1 LGHNA and CDR2 YNFKEQ. The CDR3 runs to 14 residues. The CDR3 here is CASSHGPGNTEAFF.

V usage is TRBV6-6 and J usage is TRBJ2-6; TCRdb reports TRBD1, a call that lacks DNA to check it against. CDR1 and CDR2 from the germline V gene are MNHNY and SVGAGI (reference sequence). This CDR3 has 20 amino acids. The CDR3 here is CASSHYNPGQIFSGANVLTF.

The V gene is TRBV19, the J gene TRBJ2-1; TCRdb proposes TRBD2, but this gene call is untestable without DNA. The CDR3 runs to 16 residues. CDR1 is LNHDA and CDR2 is SQIVND in the germline V gene (reference sequence). This CDR3 is CASTPLPGTSGSEQFF.

This chain joins TRBV30 and TRBJ1-1; TCRdb's D call, TRBD1, is unchecked because there is no DNA. Per the germline V gene, CDR1 is GTSNPN and CDR2 is SVGIG (reference sequence). This CDR3 spans 13 amino acids. The CDR3: CAWSRGGGTEAFF.